This entry features one TCR beta chain sequence. What it binds is unknown. This specimen belongs to a study of vaccination and CD4 T cells after COVID-19. Study overall: Investigators stimulated cells with overlapping spike peptides drawn from SARS-CoV-2, HCoV-NL63, HCoV-OC43 and HCoV-229E.

Scientists ran DNA taken from cultured CD4+ T cells through the Oncomine TCR Beta short-read assay for sequencing. Each CDR3 protein gets one entry after TCRdb re-called the PCR reads with MiXCR. The data contain approximately 7,000 distinct CDR3 sequences, roughly 35% of them singletons. Treatment indicated: roughly ten-day PBMC culture with coronavirus spike peptide pools or control peptides (ViraFEST assay). These CD4+ T cells came from an unexposed donor, sampled before the COVID-19 pandemic (2011-2018). IL-2 (10 IU/ml) and peptide pools (roughly 10 ug/ml) were added to cultures of a few million PBMCs per well. Sample: CD4+ T cells from blood, cultured in vitro. The TCR originated in a human donor in good health.

CDR3 amino acids: CASSPRDSYYGYTF. The CDR3 DNA follows: TGTGCCAGTAGCCCACGGGACAGTTACTATGGCTACACCTTC. The chain has TRBV19 and TRBJ1-2, with TRBD1 matching over 7 bases. CDR1 and CDR2 (germline): LNHDA, SQIVND (reference sequence). V lost 6 bases, J lost 3 bases, and 7 bases stayed unmatched. There are 14 residues in the CDR3. The entire variable domain, with the rest obtained from reference TRBV19 and TRBJ1-2, is as follows: DGGITQSPKYLFRKEGQNVTLSCEQNLNHDAMYWYRQDPGQGLRLIYYSQIVNDFQKGDIAEGYSVSREKKESFPLTVTSAQKNPTAFYLCASSPRDSYYGYTFGSGTRLTVV.